The 30 T cell receptor beta chains given below trace back to one sample, sequenced in a study of blood T cell repertoires in COVID-19. Some clones are missing from TCRdb's copy, which holds only in-frame ones; the method was immunoSEQ multiplex PCR. The sample yields about 190,000 clones, about 88% seen once. The sequenced sample consisted of PBMCs or T cells enriched from blood (not recorded which). The source of these receptors is a woman aged 40 to 50 in a cohort exposed to, infected with or recovered from COVID-19 (not recorded which).

CDR3 nucleotide sequence: TGTGCCAGTAGTACAGGGTTGTTTAATTCACCCCTCCACTTT. Protein sequence: CASSTGLFNSPLHF. V gene TRBV19 combines with J gene TRBJ1-6; TRBD1 is a possible D gene (5 bases). CDR3 length: 14 residues. CDR1 and CDR2 (germline): LNHDA, SQIVND (reference sequence). Trimming shortened V by 4 bases and J by 6 bases, and 10 bases separated the two germline ends.

This clone was counted ten times or more. The J gene is TRBJ1-1, the V gene TRBV6-1; no firm D call. Germline CDR1 MNHNS, CDR2 SASEGT. V was shortened by 1 base and J by 0 bases, with 12 bases between the two germline ends. This CDR3 spans 16 amino acids. As DNA, the CDR3 is TGTGCCAGCAGTGAAGATCTTTCTCAGATGAACACTGAAGCTTTCTTT. Protein sequence: CASSEDLSQMNTEAFF.

The chain employs TRBV7-8 and TRBJ2-7; weak D call: TRBD1 (7 bases). CDR3 length equals 14 residues. Trimming removed 1 base from V and 5 bases from J, with 12 bases in between. Germline lookup yields CDR1 SGHVS and CDR2 FQNEAQ. CDR3 in amino acids: CASSLGAGGNEQYF. The CDR3 DNA reads as TGTGCCAGCAGCTTAGGGGCAGGGGGGAACGAGCAGTACTTC.

The V and J genes are TRBV5-5 and TRBJ2-7; D not resolved. CDR1 and CDR2 from the germline V gene are SGHKS and YYEKEE (reference sequence). The CDR3 consists of 13 residues. The V end lost 0 bases, the J end lost 5 bases, and 9 bases lay between the germline ends. The CDR3 loop is CASSLVGQDEQYF. As DNA, the CDR3 is TGTGCCAGCAGCTTGGTAGGCCAGGACGAGCAGTACTTC.

The gene calls are TRBV11-3 and TRBJ1-3, with D hard to call. Germline CDR1 and CDR2: SGHNT and YENEEA. This CDR3 has 15 amino acids. The V end lost 4 bases, the J end lost 0 bases, and 10 bases lay between the germline ends. This CDR3 reads CASSSTPSSGNTIYF. The CDR3 nucleotides read TGTGCCAGCAGCTCAACCCCGAGCTCTGGAAACACCATATATTTT.

Turning to this clone: Different DNA sequences within this sample yield the same CDR3. The V gene is TRBV7-8, the J gene TRBJ1-2; tentatively, D is TRBD1 (6 bases). CDR1 and CDR2 (germline): SGHVS, FQNEAQ. Between the trimmed V and J ends, which lost 1 base and 3 bases, there was a span of 6 bases. This CDR3 is 13 amino acids long. For the CDR3, the DNA is TGTGCCAGCAGCTTAGACAGGGACTATGGCTACACCTTC. Amino acids: CASSLDRDYGYTF.

The gene calls are TRBV5-1 and TRBJ1-5, with a tentative D call TRBD1 (6 bases). This CDR3 comprises 14 residues. Trimming pared 4 bases from V and 7 bases from J, leaving 15 bases between. Germline V gene sequence: CDR1 SGHRS, CDR2 YFSETQ. The CDR3 is CASSTGGAGQPQHF. CDR3 nucleotide sequence: TGCGCCAGCAGCACGGGGGGCGCCGGGCAGCCCCAGCATTTT.

The chain links TRBV3-1 (or the pseudogene TRBV3-2) to TRBJ1-3; D unresolved. The CDR3 covers 14 residues. Germline CDR1 is LGHDT and CDR2 is YNNKEL (reference sequence). Trimming shortened V by 4 bases and J by 0 bases, and 7 bases separated the two germline ends. CDR3 region: CASSLSYSGNTIYF. The CDR3 region has the DNA TGTGCCAGCAGCCTCTCTTACTCTGGAAACACCATATATTTT.

This clone is large within its sample. This chain joins TRBV9 and TRBJ1-5, with TRBD1 matching over 7 bases. Germline lookup yields CDR1 SGDLS and CDR2 YYNGEE. V trimming: 2 bases; J trimming: 4 bases; junction bases outside the gene matches: 3. CDR3 length: 14 amino acids. The CDR3 nucleotides read TGTGCCAGCAGCGTGACAGGGAAAAATCAGCCCCAGCATTTT. Translated, it gives CASSVTGKNQPQHF.

V is TRBV7-8 and J is TRBJ1-2, with D maybe TRBD1 (6 bases). CDR1 and CDR2 (germline): SGHVS, FQNEAQ. This CDR3 contains 13 residues. V was shortened by 1 base and J by 8 bases, with 11 bases between the two germline ends. The CDR3: CASSLDRVKGYTF. For the CDR3, the DNA is TGTGCCAGCAGCTTAGACAGGGTAAAGGGCTACACCTTC.

The chain uses TRBV6-4 and TRBJ2-3, with a possible D match to TRBD2 (6 bases). Deletions cut 3 bases from V and 3 bases from J, with 13 bases between. Looked up from germline, CDR1 is MRHNA and CDR2 is SNTAGT. The CDR3 has 15 amino acids. The CDR3 DNA follows: TGTGCCAGCAGTGATACGGGACTTCATACAGATACGCAGTATTTT. Amino acids: CASSDTGLHTDTQYF.

The rearrangement links TRBV5-1 to TRBJ2-2; D might be TRBD2 (6 bases). Germline values: CDR1 SGHRS, CDR2 YFSETQ. Between the trimmed V and J ends, which lost 5 bases and 0 bases, there was a span of 14 bases. This CDR3 spans 16 amino acids. The CDR3 loop reads CASSPERVPNTGELFF. The DNA for the CDR3 is TGCGCCAGCAGTCCCGAGCGGGTGCCGAACACCGGGGAGCTGTTTTTT.

The V and J genes are TRBV7-6 and TRBJ2-7; the D gene is possibly TRBD2 (5 bases). The CDR3 loop spans 16 amino acids. V shed 5 bases and J shed 0 bases, with 17 bases lying between them. Germline CDR1 SGHVS, CDR2 FNYEAQ. CDR3 sequence: CASSQEEVGFSYEQYF. Here the CDR3 DNA reads TGTGCCAGCAGCCAGGAGGAGGTGGGCTTCTCCTACGAGCAGTACTTC.

This clone appeared a single time. The CDR3 spells CASRPTGDSISPLHF. CDR3 sequence (DNA): TGTGCCAGCAGACCGACAGGGGACTCGATTTCACCCCTCCACTTT. The chain links TRBV27 to TRBJ1-6; 8 positions match TRBD1. Per germline, CDR1 MNHEY and CDR2 SMNVEV (reference sequence). V trimming: 6 bases; J trimming: 9 bases; junction bases outside the gene matches: 10. This CDR3 is built from 15 residues.

This clone was seen just once. CDR3 sequence reads: CASSLGTGPTNYGYTF. CDR3 DNA sequence: TGCGCCAGCAGCTTGGGGACAGGGCCTACTAACTATGGCTACACCTTC. This chain joins TRBV5-1 and TRBJ1-2, with 8 bases lining up with TRBD1. There are 16 residues in the CDR3. In germline, CDR1 is SGHRS, CDR2 YFSETQ. The trim removed 0 bases at V and 0 bases at J, leaving 4 bases unmatched.

The V gene is TRBV29-1, the J gene TRBJ2-5; the D gene is possibly TRBD2 (6 bases). The CDR3 length is 14 residues. From germline, CDR1 is SQVTM and CDR2 ANQGSEA. The V and J ends lost 0 bases and 2 bases respectively, with 10 bases between them. The CDR3 loop is CSVEDQGGQETQYF. The CDR3 coding sequence is TGCAGCGTTGAAGATCAAGGAGGGCAAGAGACCCAGTACTTC.

This clone was counted a single time. The chain carries TRBV4-1 and TRBJ2-7; 9 positions match TRBD1. The germline V gene encodes CDR1 MGHRA and CDR2 YSYEKL. The CDR3 is 14 residues long. The V segment lost 0 bases and the J segment 3 bases; nucleotides outside the gene matches: 0. The CDR3 nucleotides are TGCGCCAGCAGCCAAGAGGGACAGGGCTACGAGCAGTACTTC. This gives the protein CASSQEGQGYEQYF.

This sequence joins TRBV5-6 and TRBJ1-1; TRBD1 matches 10 bases. This CDR3 is built from 14 residues. The trim removed 4 bases at V and 3 bases at J, leaving 3 bases unmatched. CDR1 is SGHDT, CDR2 YYEEEE, per germline. In DNA, the CDR3 is TGTGCCAGCAGCGGGGACAGGGGTTACACTGAAGCTTTCTTT. This translates into CASSGDRGYTEAFF.

This chain connects TRBV10-3 to TRBJ1-5; 7 nucleotides agree with TRBD1. Per the germline V gene, CDR1 is ENHRY and CDR2 is SYGVKD. The CDR3 has 14 amino acids. J was trimmed by 4 bases and V by 6 bases; bases with no gene match: 6. The CDR3 spells CAISGTESNQPQHF. CDR3 bases: TGTGCCATCAGCGGGACAGAGAGTAATCAGCCCCAGCATTTT.

This clone was detected once. V gene TRBV10-1 combines with J gene TRBJ2-3; a possible D gene is TRBD2 (6 bases). V dropped 6 bases and J dropped 1 base, with 14 bases sitting between them. CDR3 length equals 15 residues. Germline V lookup: CDR1 WNHNN, CDR2 SYGVQD (reference sequence). The CDR3: CASSDPSVRTDTQYF. Written as DNA, the CDR3 is TGCGCCAGCAGCGACCCTAGCGTTCGCACAGATACGCAGTATTTT.

The chain couples TRBV11-3 to TRBJ2-1, with a possible D match to TRBD2 (5 bases). CDR3 length: 16 residues. V was trimmed by 0 bases and J by 4 bases, leaving 13 bases between them. CDR1 and CDR2 from the germline V gene are SGHNT and YENEEA. CDR3 bases: TGTGCCAGCAGCTTAGATCGGGAAGCAGGATACAATGAGCAGTTCTTC. It is translated as CASSLDREAGYNEQFF. Variable domain in full (rest from reference TRBV11-3 and TRBJ2-1): EAGVVQSPRYKIIEKKQPVAFWCNPISGHNTLYWYLQNLGQGPELLIRYENEEAVDDSQLPKDRFSAERLKGVDSTLKIQPAELGDSAVYLCASSLDREAGYNEQFFGPGTRLTVL.

The chain joins TRBV9 to TRBJ2-7; D remains ambiguous. The CDR3 has 14 amino acids. Germline CDR1 and CDR2: SGDLS and YYNGEE. The V and J ends lost 2 bases and 3 bases respectively, with 12 bases between them. The CDR3 reads CASSVDLRSYEQYF. The CDR3 bases are TGTGCCAGCAGCGTCGACCTAAGGAGCTACGAGCAGTACTTC.

In the case of this clone: Distinct nucleotide sequences in the sample also encode this CDR3. This chain links TRBV6-4 with TRBJ2-3; D call uncertain. Germline assignment: CDR1 MRHNA and CDR2 SNTAGT. Trimming removed 0 bases at V and 0 bases at J, with 7 bases between. The CDR3 sequence is 15 residues long. CDR3 sequence: CASSDSAGSTDTQYF. The CDR3 DNA reads as TGTGCCAGCAGTGACTCGGCCGGGAGCACAGATACGCAGTATTTT.

The rearrangement uses TRBV28 and TRBJ1-6; 8 positions match TRBD1. V lost 7 bases and J lost 12; bases outside the gene matches: 8. The CDR3 has 13 residues. Looked up from germline, CDR1 is MDHEN and CDR2 is SYDVKM. The CDR3 coding sequence is TGTGCCAGCAACCCGGACAGGGCGAGACCCCTCCACTTT. This encodes CASNPDRARPLHF.

This clone occurred a few times. V usage is TRBV7-6 and J usage is TRBJ2-3; 8 bases fit TRBD2. The CDR3 is 14 amino acids. The ends lost 3 bases at V and 6 bases at J; junction bases unmatched: 5. Germline V gene sequence: CDR1 SGHVS, CDR2 FNYEAQ. Here the CDR3 DNA reads TGTGCCAGCAGCTTCCAGCGGGAGTCGGATACGCAGTATTTT. Its translation: CASSFQRESDTQYF.

The CDR3 sequence is CASVTIGGIHEQYF. CDR3 DNA: TGTGCCAGCGTAACAATCGGGGGAATCCACGAGCAGTACTTC. V gene TRBV28 combines with J gene TRBJ2-7; possible D gene TRBD2, 6 bases. CDR3 length: 14 residues. Trimming shortened V by 8 bases and J by 5 bases, and 19 bases separated the two germline ends. CDR1 is MDHEN, CDR2 SYDVKM, per germline.

This chain links TRBV10-3 with TRBJ2-4; possibly TRBD2 for D (6 bases). The CDR3 extends over 16 amino acids. Trimming pared 3 bases from V and 0 bases from J, leaving 12 bases between. CDR1 and CDR2 (germline): ENHRY, SYGVKD. In DNA form, the CDR3 reads TGTGCCATCAGTGAAGGCCGGAGGGGAGCCAAAAACATTCAGTACTTC. Translation: CAISEGRRGAKNIQYF.

The J gene is TRBJ2-3, the V gene TRBV19; 11 positions match TRBD2. Germline V gives CDR1 LNHDA, CDR2 SQIVND (reference sequence). This CDR3 region has 15 residues. J gave up 3 bases and V 9 bases, and 8 bases lay outside the gene matches. This CDR3 reads CASRSLAGETDTQYF. The CDR3 DNA follows: TGTGCCAGCCGATCACTAGCGGGAGAGACAGATACGCAGTATTTT.

The chain joins TRBV4-3 to TRBJ2-1; TRBD2 aligns across 12 bases. The CDR3 is 16 residues long. The V gene end was trimmed by 0 bases and the J gene end by 6 bases; junction bases not matched to a gene: 3. The germline gives CDR1 LGHNA, CDR2 YSLEER. The CDR3 DNA reads TGCGCCAGCAGCCAAGATGGACTAGCGGGAAGCAATGAGCAGTTCTTC. Amino acid sequence: CASSQDGLAGSNEQFF.

This chain uses TRBV5-5 with TRBJ1-1, with D perhaps TRBD1 (6 bases). V was pared by 6 bases and J by 7 bases, with 19 bases between. The CDR3 sequence is 14 residues long. Germline CDR1 reads SGHKS; CDR2 reads YYEKEE (reference sequence). The CDR3 bases are TGTGCCAGCACCTATAGACAGGCAGTCCTTGAAGCTTTCTTT. Encoded protein: CASTYRQAVLEAFF.